This T cell receptor (beta chain) was captured by sequencing in a study of cytomegalovirus exposure and HLA in healthy donors. This clone was detected only once. TCRdb keeps only in-frame clones here, not all; method: immunoSEQ multiplex PCR. Of 55,000 to 70,000 clones listed, 85% to 95% are singletons. Per germline, CDR1 MDHEN and CDR2 SYDVKM. The V gene lost 8 bases and the J gene lost 7 bases, with 14 bases spanning the gap. CDR3 length equals 12 residues. This sequence originates from a man younger than 35 in good health and CMV-seronegative. The sequenced material came from PBMCs. The chain joins TRBV28 to TRBJ1-1; the D gene is possibly TRBD1 (5 bases). The CDR3 loop is CASRGREGEAFF. The CDR3 bases are TGTGCCAGCCGTGGCAGGGAAGGTGAAGCTTTCTTT.